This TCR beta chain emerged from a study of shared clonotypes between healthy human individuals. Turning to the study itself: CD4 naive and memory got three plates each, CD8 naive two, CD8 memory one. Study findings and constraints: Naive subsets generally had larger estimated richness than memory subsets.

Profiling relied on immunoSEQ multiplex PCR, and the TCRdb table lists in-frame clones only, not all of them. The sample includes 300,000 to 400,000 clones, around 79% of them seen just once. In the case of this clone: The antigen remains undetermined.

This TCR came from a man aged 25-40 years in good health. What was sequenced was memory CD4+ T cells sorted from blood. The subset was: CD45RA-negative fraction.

CDR3 loop: CATSDPGTSASYEQYF. As DNA, the CDR3 is TGTGCCACCTCCGACCCCGGGACTAGCGCATCCTACGAGCAGTACTTC. J is TRBJ2-7 and V is TRBV11-2; TRBD2 agrees at 10 bases. Germline V gives CDR1 SGHAT, CDR2 FQNNGV. V trimming: 10 bases; J trimming: 1 base; junction bases outside the gene matches: 13. The CDR3 contains 16 residues.